The T cell receptor beta chain under discussion was sequenced for a study of human T cells and chemical hapten exposure. A word on this clonotype: A read error is possible here, since a much larger clone lies one base away.

Time point indicated: patch test 1, 2 weeks after DPC sensitization. Treatment specified: therapeutic diphenylcyclopropenone sensitization with weekly scalp DPC. The V gene's germline CDR1 is SGHRS and CDR2 YFSETQ. CDR3 length: 15 amino acids. Via MiXCR, TCRdb re-called the RACE reads, giving one row per CDR3 protein. The data contain roughly 120,000 distinct CDR3 sequences, 9% to 14% of them singletons. The sample was whole blood, taken in connection with sensitization to the hapten diphenylcyclopropenone (DPC). The clonotype was recovered from a woman between 50 and 59 years old with alopecia areata. Some clones in this sample may be carry-over from other donors' samples. The chain has TRBV5-1 and TRBJ1-4, with 9 bases that match TRBD1. The CDR3 loop is CASGLGTGREEKLFF. CDR3 in DNA: TGCGCCAGCGGCTTGGGGACAGGGAGAGAAGAAAAACTGTTTTTT.